The rows below give T cell receptor beta chains drawn from one sample of a study of CD8+CD57+ T cells in acquired aplastic anemia. TCRdb reprocessed the reads via MiXCR and lists one record per CDR3 protein. The table shows 150,000 to 200,000 distinct CDR3 sequences, with around 66% occurring only once. Material: sorted CD4+, CD8+, or CD8+CD57+ T cells (not recorded which) from PBMCs. These receptors were taken from a human donor with severe aplastic anemia or a healthy control (not recorded which). Each CDR3 is given with its conserved first and last residue. A D gene is named only where the DNA matches it firmly. Clone size is given for some rows only: seen once, a few or many times, or a class if the clone is expanded.

j_gene: TRBJ1-2
d_gene: TRBD1
abundance: many
v_gene: TRBV20-1
CDR3aa: CSAWEQGAPRGYTF
CDR3nt: TGCAGTGCGTGGGAACAGGGGGCGCCCCGGGGCTACACCTTC

j_gene: TRBJ2-1
d_gene: .
abundance: .
v_gene: TRBV29-1
CDR3aa: CSVWDLISYNEQFF
CDR3nt: TGCAGCGTTTGGGACTTAATCTCCTACAATGAGCAGTTCTTC

j_gene: TRBJ2-1
d_gene: .
abundance: many
v_gene: TRBV11-2
CDR3aa: CASSISWNEQFF
CDR3nt: TGTGCCAGCAGCATCAGTTGGAATGAGCAGTTCTTC

j_gene: TRBJ2-7
d_gene: .
abundance: .
v_gene: TRBV5-1
CDR3aa: CARSLATAYEQYF
CDR3nt: TGCGCCAGGAGCTTGGCCACAGCGTACGAGCAGTACTTC

j_gene: TRBJ2-7
d_gene: .
abundance: .
v_gene: TRBV20-1
CDR3aa: CSARMQGLWNEQYF
CDR3nt: TGCAGTGCTAGGATGCAGGGGCTCTGGAACGAGCAGTACTTC

j_gene: TRBJ2-2
d_gene: .
abundance: .
v_gene: TRBV29-1
CDR3aa: CSVEREGAGELFF
CDR3nt: TGCAGCGTTGAAAGGGAAGGGGCCGGGGAGCTGTTTTTT

j_gene: TRBJ1-6
d_gene: .
abundance: .
v_gene: TRBV20-1
CDR3aa: CSARGRVVGSPLHF
CDR3nt: TGCAGTGCTAGAGGGCGAGTCGTGGGGTCACCCCTCCACTTT

j_gene: TRBJ1-1
d_gene: TRBD1
abundance: .
v_gene: TRBV20-1
CDR3aa: CSARTGQGAISTEAFF
CDR3nt: TGCAGTGCTAGAACGGGACAGGGAGCAATAAGCACTGAAGCTTTCTTT

j_gene: TRBJ2-1
d_gene: .
abundance: .
v_gene: TRBV7-9
CDR3aa: CASSLRWEIGYNEQFF
CDR3nt: TGTGCCAGCAGCTTACGTTGGGAGATAGGGTACAATGAGCAGTTCTTC

j_gene: TRBJ1-6
d_gene: .
abundance: .
v_gene: TRBV15
CDR3aa: CATSPSGDNSPLHF
CDR3nt: TGTGCCACCAGCCCGTCGGGGGACAATTCACCCCTCCACTTT

j_gene: TRBJ1-4
d_gene: .
abundance: few
v_gene: TRBV30
CDR3aa: CAWSVLREKLFF
CDR3nt: TGTGCCTGGAGTGTTTTACGGGAAAAACTGTTTTTT

j_gene: TRBJ2-1
d_gene: .
abundance: .
v_gene: TRBV19
CDR3aa: CASSINEQFF
CDR3nt: TGTGCCAGTAGTATCAATGAGCAGTTCTTC

j_gene: TRBJ1-1
d_gene: .
abundance: few
v_gene: TRBV7-9
CDR3aa: CASSSPPEAFF
CDR3nt: TGTGCCAGCAGCTCCCCGCCTGAAGCTTTCTTT

j_gene: TRBJ2-5
d_gene: .
abundance: .
v_gene: TRBV7-6
CDR3aa: CASSPRVQETQYF
CDR3nt: TGTGCCAGCAGCCCCAGGGTCCAAGAGACCCAGTACTTC

j_gene: TRBJ1-1
d_gene: TRBD1
abundance: many
v_gene: TRBV19
CDR3aa: CASISQGAGNTEAFF
CDR3nt: TGTGCCAGTATCTCACAGGGGGCTGGGAACACTGAAGCTTTCTTT

j_gene: TRBJ1-5
d_gene: .
abundance: .
v_gene: TRBV24-1
CDR3aa: CATSLKANQPQHF
CDR3nt: TGTGCCACCAGTTTAAAGGCTAATCAGCCCCAGCATTTT

j_gene: TRBJ2-5
d_gene: TRBD2
abundance: .
v_gene: TRBV20-1
CDR3aa: CSATTSGGQETQYF
CDR3nt: TGCAGTGCTACGACTAGCGGGGGACAAGAGACCCAGTACTTC

j_gene: TRBJ2-3
d_gene: TRBD2
abundance: .
v_gene: TRBV2
CDR3aa: CASSEFSGSGDTQYF
CDR3nt: TGTGCCAGCAGTGAATTTAGCGGGAGTGGGGATACGCAGTATTTT

j_gene: TRBJ2-7
d_gene: TRBD1
abundance: .
v_gene: TRBV7-9
CDR3aa: CASSRAGGPYEQYF
CDR3nt: TGTGCCAGTAGCCGGGCAGGGGGCCCCTACGAGCAGTACTTC

j_gene: TRBJ1-6
d_gene: .
abundance: .
v_gene: TRBV7-8
CDR3aa: CASSSLYNSPLHF
CDR3nt: TGTGCCAGCAGCTCCCTTTATAATTCACCCCTCCACTTT

j_gene: TRBJ2-3
d_gene: TRBD2
abundance: .
v_gene: TRBV6-1
CDR3aa: CASSAVRAGEQYF
CDR3nt: TGTGCCAGCAGTGCGGTCAGGGCGGGGGAGCAGTATTTT

j_gene: TRBJ1-2
d_gene: TRBD1
abundance: many
v_gene: TRBV10-3
CDR3aa: CAISEWVEGTGRRGYTF
CDR3nt: TGTGCCATCAGTGAGTGGGTGGAGGGGACAGGGAGAAGGGGCTACACCTTC

j_gene: TRBJ1-2
d_gene: .
abundance: .
v_gene: TRBV20-1
CDR3aa: CSARGGRGPYGYTF
CDR3nt: TGCAGTGCTAGGGGGGGACGTGGCCCCTATGGCTACACCTTC

j_gene: TRBJ2-7
d_gene: .
abundance: .
v_gene: TRBV28
CDR3aa: CASSDRLSYEQYF
CDR3nt: TGTGCCAGCAGTGACAGGCTGTCCTACGAGCAGTACTTC

j_gene: TRBJ2-6
d_gene: .
abundance: .
v_gene: TRBV19
CDR3aa: CASSIDHTGANVLTF
CDR3nt: TGTGCCAGTAGTATAGACCACACCGGGGCCAACGTCCTGACTTTC

j_gene: TRBJ1-1
d_gene: .
abundance: .
v_gene: TRBV9
CDR3aa: CASSALAGRLDTEAFF
CDR3nt: TGTGCCAGCAGCGCATTAGCGGGGAGGCTCGACACTGAAGCTTTCTTT

j_gene: TRBJ1-2
d_gene: .
abundance: .
v_gene: TRBV12-3/TRBV12-4
CDR3aa: CASRASGTQGYTF
CDR3nt: TGTGCCAGCAGAGCCTCCGGGACACAGGGCTACACCTTC

j_gene: TRBJ2-3
d_gene: .
abundance: .
v_gene: TRBV10-3
CDR3aa: CAISADLSSTDTQYF
CDR3nt: TGTGCCATCAGTGCGGACCTCTCTAGCACAGATACGCAGTATTTT

j_gene: TRBJ1-6
d_gene: TRBD1
abundance: .
v_gene: TRBV7-9
CDR3aa: CASSLVDRVNSPLHF
CDR3nt: TGTGCCAGCAGCTTAGTCGACAGGGTTAATTCACCCCTCCACTTT

j_gene: TRBJ1-5
d_gene: .
abundance: few
v_gene: TRBV6-4
CDR3aa: CASSAAGSMSNQPQHF
CDR3nt: TGTGCCAGCAGTGCCGCAGGGTCGATGAGCAATCAGCCCCAGCATTTT

j_gene: TRBJ1-2
d_gene: TRBD1
abundance: .
v_gene: TRBV20-1
CDR3aa: CSAKGQGKGEVYGYTF
CDR3nt: TGCAGTGCTAAGGGACAGGGGAAAGGGGAAGTATATGGCTACACCTTC

j_gene: TRBJ1-5
d_gene: .
abundance: many
v_gene: TRBV12-5
CDR3aa: CASGLQRNQPQHF
CDR3nt: TGTGCTAGTGGCCTACAGCGCAATCAGCCCCAGCATTTT

j_gene: TRBJ1-5
d_gene: .
abundance: many
v_gene: TRBV19
CDR3aa: CASSIYREANQPQHF
CDR3nt: TGTGCCAGTAGTATCTACAGGGAGGCTAATCAGCCCCAGCATTTT

j_gene: TRBJ1-6
d_gene: TRBD1
abundance: .
v_gene: TRBV7-9
CDR3aa: CASSPQGGGGSPLHF
CDR3nt: TGTGCCAGCAGCCCACAAGGGGGCGGGGGTTCACCCCTCCACTTT

j_gene: TRBJ1-3
d_gene: TRBD1
abundance: .
v_gene: TRBV2
CDR3aa: CASSSGTGVGNTIYF
CDR3nt: TGTGCCAGCAGTAGCGGGACAGGAGTTGGAAACACCATATATTTT

j_gene: TRBJ2-7
d_gene: .
abundance: .
v_gene: TRBV7-2
CDR3aa: CASSLQAGEYEQYF
CDR3nt: TGTGCCAGCAGCTTACAGGCAGGAGAGTACGAGCAGTACTTC

j_gene: TRBJ2-5
d_gene: .
abundance: few
v_gene: TRBV7-2
CDR3aa: CASSEGVLETQYF
CDR3nt: TGTGCCAGCAGCGAGGGGGTGCTTGAGACCCAGTACTTC